These 30 T cell receptor beta chains came from one sample sequenced in a study of blood T cell repertoires in COVID-19. Sequencing used immunoSEQ multiplex PCR; TCRdb keeps in-frame clones, though not all of them. The table has fewer than 100,000 clones, 80% to 95% seen once. Sequenced material: peripheral blood. The receptors shown here come from an elderly woman with acute or convalescent COVID-19.

The rearrangement uses TRBV10-3 and TRBJ1-5; 8 nucleotides agree with TRBD1. Germline V gene sequence: CDR1 ENHRY, CDR2 SYGVKD. The CDR3 extends over 13 amino acids. V dropped 6 bases and J dropped 4; count of bases not matched to a gene: 2. The CDR3, as DNA: TGTGCCATCAGCCGGGACAGGAATCAGCCCCAGCATTTT. Its translation is CAISRDRNQPQHF.

The J gene is TRBJ1-2, the V gene TRBV5-4; D call uncertain. V dropped 3 bases and J dropped 4 bases, with 16 bases sitting between them. This CDR3 contains 15 residues. Per germline, CDR1 SGHNT and CDR2 YYREEE (reference sequence). The CDR3 protein is CASSSDGKPLYGYTF. In DNA form, the CDR3 reads TGTGCCAGCAGCTCGGACGGGAAACCCCTCTATGGCTACACCTTC.

This chain links TRBV18 with TRBJ2-2; D is unresolved. This CDR3 comprises 12 residues. The germline gives CDR1 KGHSH, CDR2 LQKENI. V was cut by 3 bases and J by 5 bases, with 4 bases left in between. The CDR3 sequence is CASSPFTGELFF. In DNA, the CDR3 is TGTGCCAGCTCACCCTTTACCGGGGAGCTGTTTTTT.

The chain couples TRBV18 to TRBJ1-1; 9 nucleotides agree with TRBD1. J lost 5 bases, V lost 3 bases, and 1 base had no gene match. CDR1 and CDR2 (germline): KGHSH, LQKENI. This CDR3 is 13 amino acids long. This chain's CDR3 is CASSPGQGTEAFF. CDR3 coding DNA: TGTGCCAGCTCACCCGGACAGGGGACTGAAGCTTTCTTT.

The chain joins TRBV4-2 to TRBJ1-2; TRBD1 aligns across 9 bases. V shed 1 base, J shed 7 bases, and the junction held 13 bases outside the gene matches. Germline V gene data show CDR1 as LGHNA and CDR2 as YNFKEQ. The CDR3 totals 17 residues. This chain's CDR3 is CASSQGAAGQGGSGYTF. CDR3 DNA sequence: TGTGCCAGCAGCCAAGGGGCGGCGGGACAGGGTGGTTCTGGCTACACCTTC.

This chain joins TRBV7-6 and TRBJ2-2; possibly TRBD2 for D (6 bases). Between the trimmed V and J ends, which lost 4 bases and 5 bases, there was a span of 14 bases. CDR3 length equals 15 residues. CDR1 and CDR2 from the germline V gene are SGHVS and FNYEAQ. The chain's CDR3 is CASSSERVRTGELFF. CDR3 coding DNA: TGTGCCAGCAGCTCAGAGCGGGTACGGACCGGGGAGCTGTTTTTT.

This sequence joins TRBV7-2 and TRBJ2-5; 8 bases agree with TRBD1. V was clipped by 5 bases and J by 4 bases; unmatched bases: 15. CDR1 SGHTA and CDR2 FQGNSA come from the germline V gene. This CDR3 region has 17 residues. The DNA of the CDR3 is TGTGCCAGCAGCCCCCGCCTGACAGGCCAGGGGGCAGAGACCCAGTACTTC. This sequence encodes CASSPRLTGQGAETQYF.

V is TRBV5-1 and J is TRBJ1-4, with D tentatively TRBD1 (5 bases). The length of the CDR3 is 17 residues. Germline V lookup: CDR1 SGHRS, CDR2 YFSETQ. V was pared by 3 bases and J by 6 bases, with 21 bases between. This CDR3 reads CASSSRSPARGDEKLFF. CDR3 DNA sequence: TGCGCCAGCAGCTCCCGTTCGCCAGCCCGGGGGGATGAAAAACTGTTTTTT. Together with reference TRBV5-1 and TRBJ1-4, the CDR3 gives the full variable domain: KAGVTQTPRYLIKTRGQQVTLSCSPISGHRSVSWYQQTPGQGLQFLFEYFSETQRNKGNFPGRFSGRQFSNSRSEMNVSTLELGDSALYLCASSSRSPARGDEKLFFGSGTQLSVL.

This chain connects TRBV6-5 to TRBJ2-7; D gene uncertain. V lost 0 bases and J 2 bases, leaving 14 bases between the germline ends. The germline V gene encodes CDR1 MNHEY and CDR2 SVGAGI. This CDR3 has 16 amino acids. In DNA, the CDR3 is TGTGCCAGCAGTTACTCGTTGCGGAGCTCTACCTACGAGCAGTACTTC. Translated, it gives CASSYSLRSSTYEQYF.

The chain recombines TRBV29-1 with TRBJ2-1; D is perhaps TRBD2 (5 bases). CDR3 size: 12 residues. Germline lookup yields CDR1 SQVTM and CDR2 ANQGSEA. The V end lost 0 bases, the J end lost 15 bases, and 15 bases lay between the germline ends. CDR3 region: CSVEELRDGRFF. CDR3 nucleotides: TGCAGCGTTGAAGAGCTTCGGGATGGAAGGTTCTTC.

This chain joins TRBV7-3 and TRBJ2-3; 9 bases align to TRBD2. Germline loops: CDR1 SGHTA, CDR2 FQGTGA. The J segment lost 9 bases and the V segment lost 3 bases, leaving 10 bases of the junction unmatched. The CDR3 has 15 residues. The CDR3 spells CASSFSGGPGETQYF. In DNA form, the CDR3 reads TGTGCCAGCAGCTTTAGCGGGGGCCCGGGGGAGACGCAGTATTTT.

This chain connects TRBV5-6 to TRBJ1-2, with a tentative D call TRBD1 (5 bases). V lost 2 bases to trimming and J lost 6 bases, with 8 bases between them. Germline CDR1 is SGHDT and CDR2 is YYEEEE. This CDR3 contains 12 residues. CDR3 protein: CASSFGGDGYTF. CDR3 nucleotide sequence: TGTGCCAGCAGCTTCGGGGGAGATGGCTACACCTTC.

The V and J genes are TRBV2 and TRBJ1-2, with 7 bases that match TRBD1. CDR3 length: 14 amino acids. Germline V gene sequence: CDR1 SNHLY, CDR2 FYNNEI. The V segment lost 8 bases and the J segment 5 bases; nucleotides outside the gene matches: 11. The DNA for the CDR3 is TGTGCCAGCGGTTCGACAGGGCCGAGATATGGCTACACCTTC. Translated, it gives CASGSTGPRYGYTF. Based on the CDR3 plus reference TRBV2 and TRBJ1-2, the full variable domain is EPEVTQTPSHQVTQMGQEVILRCVPISNHLYFYWYRQILGQKVEFLVSFYNNEISEKSEIFDDQFSVERPDGSNFTLKIRSTKLEDSAMYFCASGSTGPRYGYTFGSGTRLTVV.

The chain links TRBV28 to TRBJ2-7, with 13 bases identical to TRBD2. CDR3 length: 19 residues. V shed 5 bases, J shed 6 bases, and the junction held 19 bases outside the gene matches. Germline V gives CDR1 MDHEN, CDR2 SYDVKM. CDR3 protein: CASSPPYLLAGGLSGEQYF. CDR3 DNA: TGTGCCAGCAGTCCACCCTATTTACTAGCGGGAGGGTTGTCGGGCGAGCAGTACTTC.

This clone has a handful of counts. This chain joins TRBV13 and TRBJ2-7, with TRBD1 identical over 11 bases. The ends lost 5 bases at V and 6 bases at J; junction bases unmatched: 3. The V gene's germline CDR1 is PRHDT and CDR2 FYEKMQ (reference sequence). This CDR3 spans 13 amino acids. This CDR3 is CASSRDRGSEQYF. The CDR3 region has the DNA TGTGCCAGCAGCAGGGACAGGGGGAGCGAGCAGTACTTC. The whole variable domain, remainder taken from reference TRBV13 and TRBJ2-7, is AAGVIQSPRHLIKEKRETATLKCYPIPRHDTVYWYQQGPGQDPQFLISFYEKMQSDKGSIPDRFSAQQFSDYHSELNMSSLELGDSALYFCASSRDRGSEQYFGPGTRLTVT.

The rearrangement uses TRBV3-1 (or the pseudogene TRBV3-2) and TRBJ2-7; no clear D gene. The CDR3 totals 13 residues. Trimming cost V 4 bases and J 3 bases, with 10 bases left between them. Germline lookup yields CDR1 LGHDT and CDR2 YNNKEL (reference sequence). The CDR3 region is CASSRSTDYEQYF. The CDR3 DNA is TGTGCCAGCAGCCGAAGTACAGACTACGAGCAGTACTTC.

V is TRBV10-1 and J is TRBJ1-5; 9 positions match TRBD1. The V segment lost 2 bases and the J segment 7 bases; nucleotides outside the gene matches: 9. Germline V gene data show CDR1 as WNHNN and CDR2 as SYGVQD (reference sequence). This CDR3 spans 16 amino acids. This CDR3 is CASSEAPDRGYQPQHF. The CDR3, as DNA: TGCGCCAGCAGTGAGGCTCCGGACAGGGGATACCAGCCCCAGCATTTT.

The chain couples TRBV24-1 to TRBJ1-4, with TRBD1 as a possible D gene (6 bases). V was trimmed by 5 bases and J by 7 bases, leaving 10 bases between them. The CDR3 loop spans 13 amino acids. The germline CDR1 and CDR2 sequences are KGHDR and SFDVKD. The CDR3 nucleotides are TGTGCCACCAGTGGGGGCAGGGGTGAAAAACTGTTTTTT. As protein: CATSGGRGEKLFF.

Notes on this clone: It is likely a read error, because the conserved phenylalanine at the end of the CDR3 is missing. Because the CDR3's place on the DNA is in doubt, the DNA is left out and the CDR3 is given as listed by TCRdb. J is TRBJ1-4 and V is TRBV29-1. Germline V gene data show CDR1 as SQVTM and CDR2 as ANQGSEA. 9 amino acids form the CDR3, both terminal residues included. CDR3 sequence: CSVLRLCWR.

The chain has TRBV4-2 and TRBJ1-2; 9 positions agree with TRBD1. Losses at the gene ends were 4 bases for V and 8 bases for J; bases not matched to a gene: 8. This CDR3 has 14 residues. In germline, CDR1 is LGHNA, CDR2 YNFKEQ. The CDR3: CASSPPGTGNGYTF. The CDR3 coding sequence is TGTGCCAGCAGCCCTCCCGGGACAGGGAACGGCTACACCTTC.

The chain employs TRBV4-1 and TRBJ1-1; D is unresolved. The V end was cut by 4 bases, the J end by 1 base, with 10 bases between. Germline V gives CDR1 MGHRA, CDR2 YSYEKL. This CDR3 is 14 amino acids long. CDR3 amino acids: CASSPVSWNTEAFF. CDR3 DNA sequence: TGCGCCAGCAGCCCAGTTAGCTGGAACACTGAAGCTTTCTTT.

This chain joins TRBV7-2 and TRBJ1-2; no clear D gene. The CDR3 runs to 12 residues. V lost 3 bases to trimming and J lost 4 bases, with 6 bases between them. The germline V gene encodes CDR1 SGHTA and CDR2 FQGNSA. The CDR3 region is CASSLRFYGYTF. In DNA form, the CDR3 reads TGTGCCAGCAGCTTGAGGTTCTATGGCTACACCTTC.

The chain carries TRBV20-1 and TRBJ2-7, with D tentatively TRBD2 (6 bases). Germline values: CDR1 DFQATT, CDR2 SNEGSKA (reference sequence). The V and J ends lost 3 bases and 3 bases respectively, with 12 bases between them. This CDR3 comprises 13 residues. The CDR3 nucleotides read TGCAGTGCTAGTGGCGGGATAGGCTACGAGCAGTACTTC. It translates to CSASGGIGYEQYF.

DNA for the CDR3: TGTGCCAGCAGCTTAGGCTGGGACAGGGCTCAGCCCCAGCATTTT. Its protein product is CASSLGWDRAQPQHF. This chain uses TRBV7-2 with TRBJ1-5, with 9 bases matching TRBD1. Per germline, CDR1 SGHTA and CDR2 FQGNSA. This CDR3 comprises 15 residues. The J segment lost 6 bases and the V segment lost 1 base, leaving 4 bases of the junction unmatched.

V is TRBV4-1 and J is TRBJ1-6, with a tentative D call TRBD1 (6 bases). The CDR3 has 15 residues. Trimming took off 2 bases at V and 9 bases at J, with 14 bases between the two ends. Germline values: CDR1 MGHRA, CDR2 YSYEKL. The CDR3 loop reads CASSQIEGDVSPLHF. The CDR3 DNA sequence: TGCGCCAGCAGCCAAATTGAGGGGGACGTTTCACCCCTCCACTTT.

This clone was detected once. The rearrangement joins TRBV10-3 to TRBJ2-1, with D tentatively TRBD2 (5 bases). CDR1 ENHRY and CDR2 SYGVKD come from the germline V gene. V dropped 10 bases and J dropped 5 bases, with 15 bases sitting between them. The CDR3 is 13 amino acids. The CDR3 is CATAGRLDNEQFF. For the CDR3, the DNA is TGTGCCACCGCGGGCCGCTTAGACAATGAGCAGTTCTTC.

The V gene is TRBV19, the J gene TRBJ2-6, with 7 positions matching TRBD1. Per the germline V gene, CDR1 is LNHDA and CDR2 is SQIVND (reference sequence). Trimming cost V 7 bases and J 2 bases; bases outside gene matches: 5. The CDR3 is made up of 15 amino acids. CDR3 DNA sequence: TGTGCCAGTACCCCCGACAGGGCTGGGGCCAACGTCCTGACTTTC. This translates into CASTPDRAGANVLTF.

This chain connects TRBV24-1 to TRBJ1-4; D is unresolved. Germline V gene lookup returns CDR1 KGHDR and CDR2 SFDVKD. The CDR3 is made up of 14 amino acids. Between the trimmed V and J ends, which lost 9 bases and 8 bases, there was a span of 18 bases. The CDR3 DNA reads TGTGCCACCCTCCGACCGACGGCGAGGGAAAAACTGTTTTTT. This gives the protein CATLRPTAREKLFF.

The genes are TRBV19 and TRBJ2-2; 16 positions match TRBD2. This CDR3 region has 16 residues. Germline lookup yields CDR1 LNHDA and CDR2 SQIVND (reference sequence). V dropped 8 bases and J dropped 5; count of bases not matched to a gene: 5. The CDR3 nucleotides are TGTGCCAGTCCCCTGGGACTAGCGGGAGGGACCGGGGAGCTGTTTTTT. This gives the protein CASPLGLAGGTGELFF.

This chain joins TRBV2 and TRBJ2-7, with 8 bases lining up with TRBD1. The V gene's germline CDR1 is SNHLY and CDR2 FYNNEI. This CDR3 has 15 residues. Germline trimming cut 4 bases from V and 2 bases from J; bases unmatched to any gene: 7. CDR3 coding DNA: TGTGCCAGCAGTGTAATCGGGACAGGTCCCTACGAGCAGTACTTC. Protein product: CASSVIGTGPYEQYF.